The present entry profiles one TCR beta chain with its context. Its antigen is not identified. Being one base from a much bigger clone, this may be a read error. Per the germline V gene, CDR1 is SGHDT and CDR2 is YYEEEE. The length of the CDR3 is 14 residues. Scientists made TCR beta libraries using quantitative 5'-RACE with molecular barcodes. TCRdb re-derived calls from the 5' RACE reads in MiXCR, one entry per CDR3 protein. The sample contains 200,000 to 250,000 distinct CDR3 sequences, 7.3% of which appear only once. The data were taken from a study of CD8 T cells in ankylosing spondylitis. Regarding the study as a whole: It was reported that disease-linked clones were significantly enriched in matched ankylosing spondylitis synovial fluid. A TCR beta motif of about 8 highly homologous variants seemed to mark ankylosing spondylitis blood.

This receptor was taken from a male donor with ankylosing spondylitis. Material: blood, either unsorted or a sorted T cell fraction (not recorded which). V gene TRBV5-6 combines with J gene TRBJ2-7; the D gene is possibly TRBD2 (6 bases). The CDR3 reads CARSLETGGYEQYF. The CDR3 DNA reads TGTGCCAGGAGCTTGGAAACTGGGGGGTACGAGCAGTACTTC.